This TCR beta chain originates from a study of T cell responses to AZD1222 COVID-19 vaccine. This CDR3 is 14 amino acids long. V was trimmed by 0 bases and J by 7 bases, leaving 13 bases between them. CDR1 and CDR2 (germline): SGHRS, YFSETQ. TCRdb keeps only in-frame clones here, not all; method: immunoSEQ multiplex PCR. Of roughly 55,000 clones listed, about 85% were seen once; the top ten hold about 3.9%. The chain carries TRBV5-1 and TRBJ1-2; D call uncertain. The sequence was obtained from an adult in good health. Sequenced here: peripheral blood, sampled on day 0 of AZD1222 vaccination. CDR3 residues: CASSLDPGIGGYTF. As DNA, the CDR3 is TGCGCCAGCAGCTTGGATCCGGGCATCGGTGGCTACACCTTC.